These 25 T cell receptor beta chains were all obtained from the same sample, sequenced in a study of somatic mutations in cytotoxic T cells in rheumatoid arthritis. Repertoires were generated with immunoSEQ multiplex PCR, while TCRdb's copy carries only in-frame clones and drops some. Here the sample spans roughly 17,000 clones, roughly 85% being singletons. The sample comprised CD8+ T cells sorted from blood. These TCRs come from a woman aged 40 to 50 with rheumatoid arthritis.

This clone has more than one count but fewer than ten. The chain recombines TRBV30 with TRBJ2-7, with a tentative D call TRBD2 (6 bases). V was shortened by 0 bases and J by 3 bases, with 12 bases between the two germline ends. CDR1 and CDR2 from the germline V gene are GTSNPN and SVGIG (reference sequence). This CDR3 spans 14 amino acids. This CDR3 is CAWSVGSGHYEQYF. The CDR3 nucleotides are TGTGCCTGGAGTGTAGGCAGCGGGCACTACGAGCAGTACTTC.

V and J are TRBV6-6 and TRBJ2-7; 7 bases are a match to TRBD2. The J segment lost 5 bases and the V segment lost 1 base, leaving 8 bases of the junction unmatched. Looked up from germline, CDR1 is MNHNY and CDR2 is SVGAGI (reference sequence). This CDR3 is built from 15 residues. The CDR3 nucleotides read TGTGCCAGCAGTTACTTCAGCGGGGTGCCAGACGAGCAGTACTTC. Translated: CASSYFSGVPDEQYF.

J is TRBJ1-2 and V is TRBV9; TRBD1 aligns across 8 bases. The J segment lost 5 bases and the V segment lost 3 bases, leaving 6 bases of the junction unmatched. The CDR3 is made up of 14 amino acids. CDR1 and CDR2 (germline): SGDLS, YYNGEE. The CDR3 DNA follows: TGTGCCAGCAGCGGGGACAGGCCAGGGTATGGCTACACCTTC. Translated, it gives CASSGDRPGYGYTF.

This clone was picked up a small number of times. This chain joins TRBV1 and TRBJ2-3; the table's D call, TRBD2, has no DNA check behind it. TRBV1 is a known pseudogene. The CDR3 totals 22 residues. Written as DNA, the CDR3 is TGCACCAGCAGCCTCCAAGACGTCGCGGGAGCTCACGCTCCTGATAGCACAGATACGCAGTATTTT. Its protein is CTSSLQDVAGAHAPDSTDTQYF.

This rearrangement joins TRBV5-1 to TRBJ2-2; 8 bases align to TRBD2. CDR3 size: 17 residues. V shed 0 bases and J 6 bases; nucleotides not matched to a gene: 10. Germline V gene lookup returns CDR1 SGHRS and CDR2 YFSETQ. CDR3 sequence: CASSLGGGGLLAGELFF. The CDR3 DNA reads TGCGCCAGCAGCTTGGGAGGCGGGGGGCTCCTCGCCGGGGAGCTGTTTTTT.

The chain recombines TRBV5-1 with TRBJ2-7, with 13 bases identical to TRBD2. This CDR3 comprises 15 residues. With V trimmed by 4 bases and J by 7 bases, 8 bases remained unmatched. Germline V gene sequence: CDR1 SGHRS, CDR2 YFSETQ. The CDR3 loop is CASSLLAGGPEEQYF. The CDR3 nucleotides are TGCGCCAGCAGCCTACTAGCGGGAGGGCCGGAAGAGCAGTACTTC. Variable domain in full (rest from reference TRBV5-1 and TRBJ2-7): KAGVTQTPRYLIKTRGQQVTLSCSPISGHRSVSWYQQTPGQGLQFLFEYFSETQRNKGNFPGRFSGRQFSNSRSEMNVSTLELGDSALYLCASSLLAGGPEEQYFGPGTRLTVT.

Here the CDR3 DNA reads TGTGCCAGCCTTTCTGGGGGGTCCCAATCACCCCTCCACTTT. Amino acid sequence: CASLSGGSQSPLHF. The rearrangement uses TRBV2 and TRBJ1-6; possibly TRBD1 for D (5 bases). This CDR3 has 14 residues. From germline, CDR1 is SNHLY and CDR2 FYNNEI. V was trimmed by 8 bases and J by 10 bases, leaving 18 bases between them.

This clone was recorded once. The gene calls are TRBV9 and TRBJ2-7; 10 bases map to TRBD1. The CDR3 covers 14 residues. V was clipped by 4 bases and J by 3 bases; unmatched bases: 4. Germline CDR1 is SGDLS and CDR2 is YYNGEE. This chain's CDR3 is CASSSGQGVYEQYF. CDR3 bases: TGTGCCAGCAGCTCCGGACAGGGGGTCTACGAGCAGTACTTC.

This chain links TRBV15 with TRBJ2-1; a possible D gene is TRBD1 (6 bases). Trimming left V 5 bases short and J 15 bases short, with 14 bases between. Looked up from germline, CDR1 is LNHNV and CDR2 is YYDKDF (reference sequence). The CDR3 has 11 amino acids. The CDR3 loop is CATSQDSWPFF. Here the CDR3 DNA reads TGTGCCACCAGCCAGGACAGTTGGCCGTTCTTC.

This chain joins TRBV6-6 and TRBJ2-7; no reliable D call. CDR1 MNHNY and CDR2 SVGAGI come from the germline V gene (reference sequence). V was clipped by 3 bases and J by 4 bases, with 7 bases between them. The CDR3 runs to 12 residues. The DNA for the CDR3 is TGTGCCAGCAGTTATGGGCCATACGAGCAGTACTTC. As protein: CASSYGPYEQYF.

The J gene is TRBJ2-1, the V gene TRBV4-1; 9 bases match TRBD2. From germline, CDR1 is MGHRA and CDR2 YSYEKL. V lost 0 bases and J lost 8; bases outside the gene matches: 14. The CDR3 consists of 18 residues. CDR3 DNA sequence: TGCGCCAGCAGCCAAGACGGGAGTCTAGCGGGATTTTGGGATGAGCAGTTCTTC. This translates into CASSQDGSLAGFWDEQFF.

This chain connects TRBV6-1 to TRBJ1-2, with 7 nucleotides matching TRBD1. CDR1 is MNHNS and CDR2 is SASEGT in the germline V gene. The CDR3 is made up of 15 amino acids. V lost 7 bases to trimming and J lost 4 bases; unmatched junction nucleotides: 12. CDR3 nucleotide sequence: TGTGCCAGCACTGTAATTACAGGGGAGATCTATGGCTACACCTTC. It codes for CASTVITGEIYGYTF.

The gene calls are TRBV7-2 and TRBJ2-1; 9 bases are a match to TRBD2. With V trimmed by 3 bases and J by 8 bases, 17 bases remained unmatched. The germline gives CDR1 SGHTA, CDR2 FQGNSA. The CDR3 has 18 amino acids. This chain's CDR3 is CASSLLAGTMLSEDEQFF. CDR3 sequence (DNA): TGTGCCAGCAGCTTGCTAGCGGGAACCATGTTAAGCGAGGATGAGCAGTTCTTC.

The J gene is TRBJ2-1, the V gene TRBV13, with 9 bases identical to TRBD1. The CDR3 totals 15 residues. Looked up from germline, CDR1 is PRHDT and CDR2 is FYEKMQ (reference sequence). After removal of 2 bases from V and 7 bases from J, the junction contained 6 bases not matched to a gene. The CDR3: CASSLLGQGTNEQFF. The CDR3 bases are TGTGCCAGCAGCTTACTGGGACAGGGAACGAATGAGCAGTTCTTC.

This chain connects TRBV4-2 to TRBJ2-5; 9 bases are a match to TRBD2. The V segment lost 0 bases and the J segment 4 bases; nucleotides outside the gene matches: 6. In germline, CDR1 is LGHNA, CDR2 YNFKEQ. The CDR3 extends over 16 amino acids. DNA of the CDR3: TGTGCCAGCAGCCAAGAGTCGGCGGGGGGGCCAGAGACCCAGTACTTC. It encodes CASSQESAGGPETQYF.

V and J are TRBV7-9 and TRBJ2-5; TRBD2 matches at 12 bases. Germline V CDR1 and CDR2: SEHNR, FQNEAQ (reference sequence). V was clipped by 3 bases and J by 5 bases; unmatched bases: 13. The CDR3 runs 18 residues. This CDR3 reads CASSFPEASGRAWETQYF. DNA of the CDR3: TGTGCCAGCAGCTTCCCTGAGGCTAGCGGGAGGGCCTGGGAGACCCAGTACTTC.

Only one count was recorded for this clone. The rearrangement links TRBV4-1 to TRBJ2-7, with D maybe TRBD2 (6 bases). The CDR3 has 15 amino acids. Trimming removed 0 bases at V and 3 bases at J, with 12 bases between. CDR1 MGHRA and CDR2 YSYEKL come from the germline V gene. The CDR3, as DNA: TGCGCCAGCAGCCAAGAGGACTATATACACTACGAGCAGTACTTC. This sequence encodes CASSQEDYIHYEQYF.

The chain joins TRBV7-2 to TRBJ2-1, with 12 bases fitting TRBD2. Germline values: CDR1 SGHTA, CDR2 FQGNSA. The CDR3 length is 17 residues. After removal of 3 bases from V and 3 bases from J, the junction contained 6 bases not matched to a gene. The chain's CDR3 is CASSLGTSGQVYNEQFF. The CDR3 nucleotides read TGTGCCAGCAGCTTGGGGACTAGCGGGCAAGTCTACAATGAGCAGTTCTTC.

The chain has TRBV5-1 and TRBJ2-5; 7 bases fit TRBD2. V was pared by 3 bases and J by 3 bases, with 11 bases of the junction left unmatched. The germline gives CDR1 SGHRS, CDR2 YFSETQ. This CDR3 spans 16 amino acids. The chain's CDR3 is CASSSGLGLAEETQYF. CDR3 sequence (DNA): TGCGCCAGCAGCTCGGGCCTTGGGCTAGCGGAAGAGACCCAGTACTTC.

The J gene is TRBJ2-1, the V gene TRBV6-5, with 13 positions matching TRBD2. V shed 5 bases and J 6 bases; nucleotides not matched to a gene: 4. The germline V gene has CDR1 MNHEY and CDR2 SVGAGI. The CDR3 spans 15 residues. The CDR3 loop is CASSLLAGGPNEQFF. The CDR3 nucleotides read TGTGCCAGCAGTCTACTAGCGGGAGGGCCCAATGAGCAGTTCTTC.

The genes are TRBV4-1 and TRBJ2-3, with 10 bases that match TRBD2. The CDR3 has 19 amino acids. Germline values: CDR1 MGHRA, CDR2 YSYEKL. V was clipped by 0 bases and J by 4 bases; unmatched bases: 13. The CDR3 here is CASSQEEALAGEISDTQYF. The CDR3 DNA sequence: TGCGCCAGCAGCCAAGAAGAGGCCCTAGCGGGGGAGATTTCAGATACGCAGTATTTT.

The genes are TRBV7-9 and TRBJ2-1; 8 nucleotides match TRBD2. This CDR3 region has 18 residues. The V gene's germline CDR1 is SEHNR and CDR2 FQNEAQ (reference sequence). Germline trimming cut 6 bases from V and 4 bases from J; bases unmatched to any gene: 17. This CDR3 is CASRLPTQGAGGYNEQFF. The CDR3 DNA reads TGTGCCAGCAGACTTCCCACCCAGGGCGCGGGGGGATACAATGAGCAGTTCTTC.

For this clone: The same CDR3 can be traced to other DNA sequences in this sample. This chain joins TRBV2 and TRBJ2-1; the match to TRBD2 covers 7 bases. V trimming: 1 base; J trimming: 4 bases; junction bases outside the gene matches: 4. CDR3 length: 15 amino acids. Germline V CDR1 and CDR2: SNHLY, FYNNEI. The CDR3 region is CASSEGSGPYNEQFF. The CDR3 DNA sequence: TGTGCCAGCAGTGAAGGTAGCGGGCCTTACAATGAGCAGTTCTTC.

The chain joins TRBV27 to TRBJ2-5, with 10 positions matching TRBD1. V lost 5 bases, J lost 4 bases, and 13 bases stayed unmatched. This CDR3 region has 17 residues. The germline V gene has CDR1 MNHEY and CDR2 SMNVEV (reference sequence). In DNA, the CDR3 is TGTGCCAGCAGTCAAGGACAGGGGGGTGGCTATAGAGAGACCCAGTACTTC. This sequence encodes CASSQGQGGGYRETQYF.

CDR3 bases: TGTGCCAGCAGGTCTCCCAATGAGCAGTTCTTC. This encodes CASRSPNEQFF. V is TRBV6-5 and J is TRBJ2-1; no firm D call. This CDR3 is built from 11 residues. Germline assignment: CDR1 MNHEY and CDR2 SVGAGI. V lost 6 bases and J 6 bases, leaving 6 bases between the germline ends.